This T cell receptor (beta chain) was observed in a study of shared clonotypes between healthy human individuals. Broader study findings: The sharing of approximately 4.6% of naive CD4 clonotypes was seen across a few donors. Memory subsets generally showed lower estimated richness than naive subsets.

Libraries were prepared by immunoSEQ multiplex PCR; TCRdb keeps only in-frame clonotypes and omits some of them. The sample includes millions of clones, approximately 92% of them seen just once. Comment on this clone: Its target is not known.

V lost 2 bases and J lost 4; bases outside the gene matches: 12. Germline CDR1 SGHRS, CDR2 YFSETQ. There are 17 residues in the CDR3. Sequenced sample: naive CD4+ T cells sorted from blood. Noted subset: CD45RA+ positively selected. This sequence was found in a man younger than 35 in good health. V gene TRBV5-1 combines with J gene TRBJ1-1; 9 nucleotides line up with TRBD1. CDR3 protein: CASSLTGGAKSITEAFF. CDR3 sequence (DNA): TGCGCCAGCAGCTTAACAGGGGGCGCAAAAAGTATCACTGAAGCTTTCTTT.